These T cell receptor beta chains were read from a single sample in a study of T cells in Graves' hyperthyroidism and ophthalmopathy. From the multiplex PCR reads, TCRdb called clonotypes with MiXCR, one entry per CDR3 protein. The data contain more than 650,000 distinct CDR3 sequences, 14% of them singletons. Sequencing was performed on blood. These TCRs come from a woman in her late teens or twenties with Graves' hyperthyroidism. The CDR3 runs from the conserved cysteine through the conserved F or W. The D gene is left open where the match is weak. Clone size is given for some rows only: seen once, a few or many times, or a class if the clone is expanded.

D	V	J	size	DNA	CDR3
TRBD2	TRBV24-1	TRBJ2-1	many	TGTGCCACCAGTGACCCCTTGGGACTAGCGGGAGGAATTGAGCAGTTCTTC	CATSDPLGLAGGIEQFF
TRBD2	TRBV6-1	TRBJ2-7	-	TGTGCCAGCATTCCAGGGCCGGGACTAGGAGGGGAGCAGTACTTC	CASIPGPGLGGEQYF
TRBD2	TRBV4-2	TRBJ2-5	few	TGTGCCAGCAGCCAAGATCGGGCTAGCGGGAGGGGAGAGACCCAGTACTTC	CASSQDRASGRGETQYF
TRBD2	TRBV7-8	TRBJ2-2	few	TGTGCCAGCAGTTTCCGACTAGCGGGAAACACCGGGGAGCTGTTTTTT	CASSFRLAGNTGELFF
-	TRBV2	TRBJ2-7	many	TGTGCCAGCAGTGCGCAGGGCGGCGGCTACGAGCAGTACTTC	CASSAQGGGYEQYF
-	TRBV24-1	TRBJ2-1	-	TGTGCCACCAGTGTGGGGTACAGTGAGCAGTTCTTC	CATSVGYSEQFF
TRBD1	TRBV28	TRBJ2-1	many	TGTGCCAGCAGTGAGCGTCCCGGGACAGGGAGCAATGAGCAGTTCTTC	CASSERPGTGSNEQFF
-	TRBV20-1	TRBJ1-1	many	TGCAGTGCTAGAAGCCCGGGAGTCACTGAAGCTTTCTTT	CSARSPGVTEAFF
TRBD2	TRBV20-1	TRBJ2-3	-	TGCAGTGCATTCCCTCTAGCGGGAATCCCAGATACGCAGTATTTT	CSAFPLAGIPDTQYF
-	TRBV6-5	TRBJ1-4	many	TGTGCCAGCAGTTACGGGGGGTCCACTAATGAAAAACTGTTTTTT	CASSYGGSTNEKLFF
TRBD2	TRBV20-1	TRBJ2-7	-	TGCAGTGCTAGAGATCTGCTAGCGGGAGTCGGGCAGTACTTC	CSARDLLAGVGQYF
TRBD2	TRBV2	TRBJ2-5	many	TGTGCCAGCCGGCTAGCGGGAGGTTCAGCAACCCAGTACTTC	CASRLAGGSATQYF
-	TRBV12-3/TRBV12-4	TRBJ2-1	few	TGTGCCAGCAGTTTAGGGTGGGGCGGCCCGTTCTTC	CASSLGWGGPFF
-	TRBV2	TRBJ2-1	many	TGTGCCAGCAGTCGATCCGCGGTTTCCTACAATGAGCAGTTCTTC	CASSRSAVSYNEQFF
-	TRBV2	TRBJ1-5	-	TGTGCCAGCAGTGAACCTGTTCGGGGCAATCAGCCCCAGCATTTT	CASSEPVRGNQPQHF
-	TRBV13	TRBJ1-5	-	TGTGCCAGCAGCCACGGAGGGAGATATCAGCCCCAGCATTTT	CASSHGGRYQPQHF
TRBD2	TRBV12-3/TRBV12-4	TRBJ2-1	few	TGTGCCAGCAGTTTGCGGGAGTCTCGGTCCTACAATGAGCAGTTCTTC	CASSLRESRSYNEQFF
-	TRBV20-1	TRBJ1-5	-	TGCAGTGCTATAGGGGGAAATCAGCCCCAGCATTTT	CSAIGGNQPQHF
TRBD1	TRBV27	TRBJ1-6	-	TGTGCCAGCAGTCCCAGGACAGGGAAATTTGCACCCCTCCACTTT	CASSPRTGKFAPLHF
-	TRBV24-1	TRBJ2-1	few	TGTGCCACCAGTGATTCGCTGTATAATGAGCAGTTCTTC	CATSDSLYNEQFF